One and the same sample provided the 6 T cell receptor beta chains below, sequenced in a study of blood T cell repertoires in COVID-19. Clones were sequenced by immunoSEQ multiplex PCR, and TCRdb holds only the in-frame ones, with some missing. The top ten hold roughly 0.7% of the sample, which has some 460,000 clones, 75% to 90% seen once. Sample: PBMCs or T cells enriched from blood (not recorded which). All receptors come from a woman in her late teens or twenties who had recovered from COVID-19.

This clone appeared a few times. The CDR3 DNA reads as TGTGCCAGCAGCTCTGACGCCGGAGGGTACGAGCAGTACTTC. Amino acid sequence: CASSSDAGGYEQYF. J is TRBJ2-7 and V is TRBV7-2; TRBD2 is a possible D gene (6 bases). Trimming removed 4 bases from V and 4 bases from J, with 14 bases in between. CDR1 and CDR2 (germline): SGHTA, FQGNSA. The CDR3 totals 14 residues.

The chain has TRBV5-8 and TRBJ2-1; D might be TRBD1 (5 bases). This CDR3 has 16 amino acids. Trimming removed 5 bases from V and 4 bases from J, with 19 bases in between. Germline CDR1 SGHTS, CDR2 YDEGEE. The CDR3 sequence is CASSSLGPEKYNEQFF. The CDR3 DNA reads as TGTGCCAGCAGTTCCCTGGGGCCGGAGAAATACAATGAGCAGTTCTTC.

The V and J genes are TRBV23-1 and TRBJ1-1; D call uncertain. TRBV23-1 is flagged as an ORF with uncertain function. The CDR3 covers 16 residues. V shed 0 bases and J shed 0 bases, with 11 bases lying between them. The DNA of the CDR3 is TGCGCCAGCAGTCAATCCTCGAGCACGATGAACACTGAAGCTTTCTTT. Protein: CASSQSSSTMNTEAFF.

CDR3 sequence reads: CACIQGLTYNEQFF. CDR3 sequence (DNA): TGTGCCTGTATTCAGGGCCTCACGTACAATGAGCAGTTCTTC. The chain combines TRBV30 with TRBJ2-1; tentatively, D is TRBD1 (5 bases). The CDR3 runs 14 residues. The germline V and J ends were trimmed by 6 bases and 4 bases, with 16 bases remaining between them. Per the germline V gene, CDR1 is GTSNPN and CDR2 is SVGIG (reference sequence).

The gene calls are TRBV7-6 and TRBJ1-4; the match to TRBD1 covers 7 bases. Losses at the gene ends were 4 bases for V and 0 bases for J; bases not matched to a gene: 11. The CDR3 has 18 amino acids. The germline V gene has CDR1 SGHVS and CDR2 FNYEAQ. In DNA form, the CDR3 reads TGTGCCAGCAGCTACCGGGACAGCTACTTTGCAACTAATGAAAAACTGTTTTTT. It specifies CASSYRDSYFATNEKLFF.

The chain uses TRBV4-1 and TRBJ1-1; TRBD1 aligns across 10 bases. This CDR3 comprises 17 residues. Germline-derived CDR1 and CDR2 are MGHRA and YSYEKL. V lost 2 bases and J lost 0; bases outside the gene matches: 6. The CDR3 here is CASSQSGQGGLNTEAFF. CDR3 nucleotides: TGCGCCAGCAGCCAATCTGGACAGGGGGGGTTGAACACTGAAGCTTTCTTT.